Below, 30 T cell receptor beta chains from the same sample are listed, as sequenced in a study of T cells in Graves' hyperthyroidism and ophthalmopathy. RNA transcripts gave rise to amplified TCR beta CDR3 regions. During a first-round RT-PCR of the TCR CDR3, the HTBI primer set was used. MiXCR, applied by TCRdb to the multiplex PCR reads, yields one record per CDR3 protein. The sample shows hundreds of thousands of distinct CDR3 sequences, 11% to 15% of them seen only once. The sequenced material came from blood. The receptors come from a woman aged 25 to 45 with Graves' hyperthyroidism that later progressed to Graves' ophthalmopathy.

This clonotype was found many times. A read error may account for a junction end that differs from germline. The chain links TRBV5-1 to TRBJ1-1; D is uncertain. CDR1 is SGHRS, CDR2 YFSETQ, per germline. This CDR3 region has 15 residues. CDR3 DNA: TGTGCCAGCAGTTTATTAGGGCGCGGGAACACTGAAGCTTTCTTT. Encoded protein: CASSLLGRGNTEAFF.

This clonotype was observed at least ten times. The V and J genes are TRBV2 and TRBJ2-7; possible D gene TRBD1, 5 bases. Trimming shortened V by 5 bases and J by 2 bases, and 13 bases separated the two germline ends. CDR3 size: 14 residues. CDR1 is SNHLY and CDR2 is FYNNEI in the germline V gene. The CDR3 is CASSMQGFPYEQYF. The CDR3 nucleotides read TGTGCCAGCAGTATGCAGGGATTCCCCTACGAGCAGTACTTC.

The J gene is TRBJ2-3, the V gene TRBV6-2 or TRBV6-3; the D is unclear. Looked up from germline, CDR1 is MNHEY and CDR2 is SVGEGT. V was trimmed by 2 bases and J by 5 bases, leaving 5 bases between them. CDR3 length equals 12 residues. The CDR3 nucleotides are TGTGCCAGCAGTTACCCGATAGATACGCAGTATTTT. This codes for CASSYPIDTQYF.

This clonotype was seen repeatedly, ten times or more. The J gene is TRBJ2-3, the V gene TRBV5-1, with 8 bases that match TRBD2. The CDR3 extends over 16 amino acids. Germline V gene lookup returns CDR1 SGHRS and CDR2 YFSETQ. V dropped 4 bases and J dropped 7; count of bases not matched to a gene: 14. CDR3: CASSTLSGRDRNTQYF. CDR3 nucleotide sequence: TGCGCCAGCAGCACCCTAAGCGGGAGAGATAGGAATACGCAGTATTTT.

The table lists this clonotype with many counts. The CDR3 spells CASSLFTEKNTGELFF. CDR3 sequence (DNA): TGTGCCAGCAGTTTATTCACAGAAAAGAACACCGGGGAGCTGTTTTTT. The V and J genes are TRBV27 and TRBJ2-2; D not certain. Trimming stripped 1 base from V and 1 base from J, with 10 bases between. Germline V gene data show CDR1 as MNHEY and CDR2 as SMNVEV (reference sequence). The CDR3 is 16 amino acids.

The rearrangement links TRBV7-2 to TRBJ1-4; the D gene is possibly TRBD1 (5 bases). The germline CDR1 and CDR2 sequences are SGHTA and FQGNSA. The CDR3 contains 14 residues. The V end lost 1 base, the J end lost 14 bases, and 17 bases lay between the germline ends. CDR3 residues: CASSLVAGQRYLFF. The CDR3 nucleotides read TGTGCCAGCAGCTTAGTTGCAGGGCAGCGTTACCTGTTTTTT.

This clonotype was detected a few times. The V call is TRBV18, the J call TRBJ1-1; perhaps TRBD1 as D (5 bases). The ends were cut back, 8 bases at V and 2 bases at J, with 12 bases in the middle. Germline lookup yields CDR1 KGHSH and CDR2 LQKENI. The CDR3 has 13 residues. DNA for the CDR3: TGTGCCAGCCTACAGGCGCTCAACACTGAAGCTTTCTTT. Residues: CASLQALNTEAFF.

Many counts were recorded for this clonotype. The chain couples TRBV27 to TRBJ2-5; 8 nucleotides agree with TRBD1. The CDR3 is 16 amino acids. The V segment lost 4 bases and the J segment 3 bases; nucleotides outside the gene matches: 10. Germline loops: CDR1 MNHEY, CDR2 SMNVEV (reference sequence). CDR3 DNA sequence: TGTGCCAGCAGTTCCGCGGACAGGGTCGGGGAAGAGACCCAGTACTTC. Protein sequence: CASSSADRVGEETQYF.

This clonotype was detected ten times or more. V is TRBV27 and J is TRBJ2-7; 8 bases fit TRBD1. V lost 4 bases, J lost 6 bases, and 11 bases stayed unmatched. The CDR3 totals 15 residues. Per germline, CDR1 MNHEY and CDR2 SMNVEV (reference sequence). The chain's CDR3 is CASSSRDRPAIEQYF. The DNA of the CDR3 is TGTGCCAGCAGTTCCCGGGACAGGCCTGCTATCGAGCAGTACTTC.

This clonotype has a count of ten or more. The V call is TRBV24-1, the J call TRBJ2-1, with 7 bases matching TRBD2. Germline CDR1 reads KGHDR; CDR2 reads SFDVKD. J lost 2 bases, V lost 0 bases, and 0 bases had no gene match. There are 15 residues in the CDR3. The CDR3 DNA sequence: TGTGCCACCAGTGATTTGGCGGGAGCCTACAATGAGCAGTTCTTC. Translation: CATSDLAGAYNEQFF.

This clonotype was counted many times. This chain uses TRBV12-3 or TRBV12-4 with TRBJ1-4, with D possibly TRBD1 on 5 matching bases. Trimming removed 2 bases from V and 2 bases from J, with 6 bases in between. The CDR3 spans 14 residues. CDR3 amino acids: CASSLRGTNEKLFF. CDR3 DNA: TGTGCCAGCAGTTTACGGGGGACTAATGAAAAACTGTTTTTT.

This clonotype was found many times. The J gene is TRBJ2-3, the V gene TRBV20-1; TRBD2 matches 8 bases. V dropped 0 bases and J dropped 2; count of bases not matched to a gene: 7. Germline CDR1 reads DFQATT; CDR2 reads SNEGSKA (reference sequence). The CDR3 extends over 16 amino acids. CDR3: CSARDRASGYTDTQYF. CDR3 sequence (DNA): TGCAGTGCTAGAGATCGGGCTAGCGGGTACACAGATACGCAGTATTTT.

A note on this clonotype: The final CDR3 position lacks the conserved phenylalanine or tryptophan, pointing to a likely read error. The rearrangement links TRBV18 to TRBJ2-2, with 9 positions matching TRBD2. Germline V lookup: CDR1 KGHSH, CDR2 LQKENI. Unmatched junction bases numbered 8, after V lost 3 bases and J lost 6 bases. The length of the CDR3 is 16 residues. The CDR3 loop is CASSPGLATNPGELFS. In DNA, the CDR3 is TGTGCCAGCTCACCTGGACTAGCGACAAATCCCGGGGAGCTGTTTTCT.

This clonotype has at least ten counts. The CDR3 spells CASRGGTSGAFYEQYF. In DNA, the CDR3 is TGTGCCAGCAGGGGGGGGACTAGCGGGGCCTTTTACGAGCAGTACTTC. The rearrangement joins TRBV2 to TRBJ2-7; 13 bases map to TRBD2. J was trimmed by 4 bases and V by 6 bases; bases with no gene match: 9. In germline, CDR1 is SNHLY, CDR2 FYNNEI. The CDR3 covers 16 residues.

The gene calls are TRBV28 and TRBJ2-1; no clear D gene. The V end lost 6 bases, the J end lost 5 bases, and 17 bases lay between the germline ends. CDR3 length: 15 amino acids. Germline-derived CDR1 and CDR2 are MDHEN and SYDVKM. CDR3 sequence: CASSKTWPTDNEQFF. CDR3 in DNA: TGTGCCAGCAGCAAAACATGGCCGACGGACAATGAGCAGTTCTTC.

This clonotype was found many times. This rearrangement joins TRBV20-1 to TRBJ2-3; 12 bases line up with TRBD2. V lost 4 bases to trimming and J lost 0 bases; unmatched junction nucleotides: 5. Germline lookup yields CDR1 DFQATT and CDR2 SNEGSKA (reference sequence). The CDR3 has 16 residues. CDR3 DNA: TGCAGTGCTAAGGAGGGGACTAGCGGGAGCACAGATACGCAGTATTTT. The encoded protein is CSAKEGTSGSTDTQYF.

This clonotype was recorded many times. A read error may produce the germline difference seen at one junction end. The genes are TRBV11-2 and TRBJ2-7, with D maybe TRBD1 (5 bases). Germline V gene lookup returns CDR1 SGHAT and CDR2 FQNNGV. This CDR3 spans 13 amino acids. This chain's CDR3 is CASSVDRNYEQYF. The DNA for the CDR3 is TGTGCCAGCAGCGTAGACAGAAACTACGAGCAGTACTTC. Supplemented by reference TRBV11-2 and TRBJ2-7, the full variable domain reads EAGVAQSPRYKIIEKRQSVAFWCNPISGHATLYWYQQILGQGPKLLIQFQNNGVVDDSQLPKDRFSAERLKGVDSTLKIQPAKLEDSAVYLCASSVDRNYEQYFGPGTRLTVT.

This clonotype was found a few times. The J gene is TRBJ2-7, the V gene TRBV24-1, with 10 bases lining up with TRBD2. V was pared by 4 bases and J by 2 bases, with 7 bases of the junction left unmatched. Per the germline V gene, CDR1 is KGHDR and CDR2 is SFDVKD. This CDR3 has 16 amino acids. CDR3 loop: CATSDASGSSTYEQYF. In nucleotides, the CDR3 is TGTGCCACCAGTGACGCTAGCGGGAGCTCGACCTACGAGCAGTACTTC.

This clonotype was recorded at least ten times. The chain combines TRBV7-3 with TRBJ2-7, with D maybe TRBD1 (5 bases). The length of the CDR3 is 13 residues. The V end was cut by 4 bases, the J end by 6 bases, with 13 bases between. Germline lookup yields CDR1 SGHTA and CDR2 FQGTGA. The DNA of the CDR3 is TGTGCCAGCAGCTACAATAAGCAGGGCGAGCAGTACTTC. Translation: CASSYNKQGEQYF. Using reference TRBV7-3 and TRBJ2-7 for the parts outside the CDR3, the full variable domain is GAGVSQTPSNKVTEKGKYVELRCDPISGHTALYWYRQSLGQGPEFLIYFQGTGAADDSGLPNDRFFAVRPEGSVSTLKIQRTERGDSAVYLCASSYNKQGEQYFGPGTRLTVT.

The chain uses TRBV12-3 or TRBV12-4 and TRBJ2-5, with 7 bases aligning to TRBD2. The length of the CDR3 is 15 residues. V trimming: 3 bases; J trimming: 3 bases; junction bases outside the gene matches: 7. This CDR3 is CASSFSGGGEETQYF. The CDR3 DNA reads TGTGCCAGCAGTTTTTCGGGAGGAGGGGAAGAGACCCAGTACTTC.

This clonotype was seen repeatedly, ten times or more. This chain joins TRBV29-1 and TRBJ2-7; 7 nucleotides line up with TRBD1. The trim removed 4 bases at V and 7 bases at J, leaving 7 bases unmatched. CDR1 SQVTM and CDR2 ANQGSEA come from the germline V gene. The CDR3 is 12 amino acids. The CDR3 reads CSVGQGDREQYF. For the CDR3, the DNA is TGCAGCGTTGGGCAGGGGGACCGGGAGCAGTACTTC.

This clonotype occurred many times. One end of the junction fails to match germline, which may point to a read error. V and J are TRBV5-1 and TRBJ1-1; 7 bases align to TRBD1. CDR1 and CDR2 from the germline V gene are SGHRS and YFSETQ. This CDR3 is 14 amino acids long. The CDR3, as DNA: TGTGCCAGCAGCCTCACAGGGGTGAACACTGAAGCTTTCTTT. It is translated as CASSLTGVNTEAFF. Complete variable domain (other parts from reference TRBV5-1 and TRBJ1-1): KAGVTQTPRYLIKTRGQQVTLSCSPISGHRSVSWYQQTPGQGLQFLFEYFSETQRNKGNFPGRFSGRQFSNSRSEMNVSTLELGDSALYLCASSLTGVNTEAFFGQGTRLTVV.

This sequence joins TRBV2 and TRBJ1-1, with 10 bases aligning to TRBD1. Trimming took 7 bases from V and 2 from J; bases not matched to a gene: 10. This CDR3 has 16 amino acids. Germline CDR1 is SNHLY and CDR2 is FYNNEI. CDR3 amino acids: CASIGTGVTPNTEAFF. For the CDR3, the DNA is TGTGCCAGCATCGGGACAGGGGTCACGCCTAACACTGAAGCTTTCTTT. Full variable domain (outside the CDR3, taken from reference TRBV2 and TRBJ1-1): EPEVTQTPSHQVTQMGQEVILRCVPISNHLYFYWYRQILGQKVEFLVSFYNNEISEKSEIFDDQFSVERPDGSNFTLKIRSTKLEDSAMYFCASIGTGVTPNTEAFFGQGTRLTVV.

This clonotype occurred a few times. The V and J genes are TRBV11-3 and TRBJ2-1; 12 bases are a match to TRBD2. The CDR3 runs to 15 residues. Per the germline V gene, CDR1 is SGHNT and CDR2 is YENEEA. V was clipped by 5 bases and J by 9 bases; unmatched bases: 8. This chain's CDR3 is CASSPVTSGSGEQFF. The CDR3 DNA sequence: TGTGCCAGCAGCCCCGTGACTAGCGGGAGTGGTGAGCAGTTCTTC.

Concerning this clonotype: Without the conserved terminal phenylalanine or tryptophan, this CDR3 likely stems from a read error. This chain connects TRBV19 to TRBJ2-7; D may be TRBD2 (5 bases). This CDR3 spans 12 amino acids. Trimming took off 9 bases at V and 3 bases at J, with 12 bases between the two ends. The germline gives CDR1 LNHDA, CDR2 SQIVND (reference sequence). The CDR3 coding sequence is TGTGCCAGCTCGACGGGATTCTACGAGCAGTACCTC. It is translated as CASSTGFYEQYL.

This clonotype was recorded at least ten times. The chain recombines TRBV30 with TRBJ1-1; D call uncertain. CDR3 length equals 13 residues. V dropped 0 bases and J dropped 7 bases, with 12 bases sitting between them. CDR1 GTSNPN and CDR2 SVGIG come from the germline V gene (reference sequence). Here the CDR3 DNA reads TGTGCCTGGAGTGTACTACAGACTGGTGAAGCTTTCTTT. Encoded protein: CAWSVLQTGEAFF.

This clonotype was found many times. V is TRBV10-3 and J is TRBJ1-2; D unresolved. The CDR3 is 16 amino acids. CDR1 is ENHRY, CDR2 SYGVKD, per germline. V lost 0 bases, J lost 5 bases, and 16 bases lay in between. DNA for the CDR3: TGTGCCATCAGTGAGTCCTCCGGGTCCCGGGGATATGGCTACACCTTC. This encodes CAISESSGSRGYGYTF.

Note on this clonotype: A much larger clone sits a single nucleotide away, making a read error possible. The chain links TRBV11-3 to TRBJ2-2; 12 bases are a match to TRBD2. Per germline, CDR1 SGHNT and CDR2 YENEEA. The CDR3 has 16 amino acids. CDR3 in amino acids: CVSSPTSGRAAGELFF. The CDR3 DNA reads TGTGTCAGCAGCCCGACTAGCGGGAGAGCGGCCGGGGAGCTGTTTTTT.

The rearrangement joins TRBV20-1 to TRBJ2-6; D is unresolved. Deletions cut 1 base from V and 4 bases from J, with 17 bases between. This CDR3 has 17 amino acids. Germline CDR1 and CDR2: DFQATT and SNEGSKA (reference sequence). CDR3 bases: TGCAGTGCTAGAGCGTTGGCCCCGAGAACCGGGGCCAACGTCCTGACTTTC. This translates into CSARALAPRTGANVLTF.

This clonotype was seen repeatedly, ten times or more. In DNA form, the CDR3 reads TGCGCCAGCAGCCAAGAGGAGGGGGGGGGTAGCAATCAGCCCCAGCATTTT. This translates into CASSQEEGGGSNQPQHF. The gene calls are TRBV4-1 and TRBJ1-5; D is perhaps TRBD1 (6 bases). Trimming pared 0 bases from V and 0 bases from J, leaving 12 bases between. The CDR3 consists of 17 residues. Germline loops: CDR1 MGHRA, CDR2 YSYEKL.